The clone carrying this TCR beta chain was detected a few times. The CDR3 contains 12 residues. V lost 3 bases, J lost 1 base, and 1 base lay in between. Germline lookup yields CDR1 MNHNS and CDR2 SASEGT. Here immunoSEQ multiplex PCR was the method, and the copy in TCRdb shows in-frame clones only, minus some. The table shows approximately 38,000 clones, with roughly 90% occurring only once. These data belong to a study of OX40 agonist ivuxolimab in advanced cancers. For the study at large: Cohort: roughly 79% men, mean age roughly 60, aged roughly 23 to 79.

Source: CD4+ or CD8+ T cells sorted from blood, taken in a trial of the OX40 agonist ivuxolimab. This receptor was obtained from an adult with an advanced solid tumor such as melanoma, head and neck, liver or kidney cancer. J is TRBJ1-5 and V is TRBV6-1, with D unclear. The CDR3 coding sequence is TGTGCCAGCAGTGACAGCAATCAGCCCCAGCATTTT. It specifies CASSDSNQPQHF.